A selection of T cell receptor beta chains follows, all from one sample in a study of technical replicates of blood from a handful of donors. TCRdb's copy holds only in-frame clones and misses some; the assay was immunoSEQ multiplex PCR. Here the sample spans approximately 75,000 clones, approximately 97% being singletons. Source material: T cells isolated from PBMCs. The source is a human donor in good health. Each CDR3 is given with its conserved first and last residue. The order of the fields is V gene, clone size, D gene, J gene, CDR3 DNA, CDR3 protein. D genes are given only for firm matches. A clone size is listed for some rows: how often the clone was seen (once, few, many), or a class if it is expanded.

>TRBV6-1|NA|NA|TRBJ2-7
TGTGCCAGCAGTGAGGGCCCCAAGCGGAGTGGGACCTACGAGCAGTACTTC
CASSEGPKRSGTYEQYF
>TRBV7-9|NA|NA|TRBJ1-5
TGTGCCAGCAGCTCGACAGGCTATAGCAATCAGCCCCAGCATTTT
CASSSTGYSNQPQHF
>TRBV5-6|NA|NA|TRBJ2-1
TGTGCCAGCAGCTTGGTAGATGAGCAGTTCTTC
CASSLVDEQFF
>TRBV5-1|NA|TRBD2|TRBJ2-7
TGCGCCAGCAGCTTGGGACTAGCGGGAGTTAGTAAAATGTTCTACGAGCAGTACTTC
CASSLGLAGVSKMFYEQYF
>TRBV9|NA|TRBD1|TRBJ1-4
TGTGCCAGCAGCGCAAGACAGGGTAATAATGAAAAACTGTTTTTT
CASSARQGNNEKLFF
>TRBV2|NA|NA|TRBJ2-5
TGTGCCAGCAGTGCCAGGTACCAAGAGACCCAGTACTTC
CASSARYQETQYF
>TRBV11-3|once|NA|TRBJ2-7
TGTGCCAGCAGCAACAGGGAAAGCTACGAGCAGTACTTC
CASSNRESYEQYF
>TRBV6-1|NA|NA|TRBJ1-2
TGTGCCAGCAGTGAAGCGGGAGGGGTGGTTGGCTACACCTTC
CASSEAGGVVGYTF
>TRBV5-1|NA|NA|TRBJ1-4
TGCGCCAGCAGCCCGGACGGACTGTATAATGAAAAACTGTTTTTT
CASSPDGLYNEKLFF
>TRBV6-5|NA|TRBD1|TRBJ1-2
TGTGCCAGCAGTGCCGGGACAGGGATAATAGGGGGCTACACCTTC
CASSAGTGIIGGYTF
>TRBV28|NA|TRBD2|TRBJ2-7
TGTGCCAGCAGTTTCGGGGGGGGGTATGAGCAGTACTTC
CASSFGGGYEQYF
>TRBV5-1|NA|TRBD1|TRBJ1-4
TGCGCCAGCGCCACCGGGACAGGGAATGAAAAACTGTTTTTT
CASATGTGNEKLFF
>TRBV7-2|NA|NA|TRBJ1-5
TGTGCCAGCAGCTTAGCGGGCCCATATAGCAATCAGCCCCAGCATTTT
CASSLAGPYSNQPQHF
>TRBV27|NA|NA|TRBJ1-2
TGTGCCAGCAGTTCCCTCGGTGCGGGGGAGGACTATGGCTACACCTTC
CASSSLGAGEDYGYTF
>TRBV6-5|NA|NA|TRBJ2-1
TGTGCCAGCAGAGCTGGACTATCGGACTACAATGAGCAGTTCTTC
CASRAGLSDYNEQFF
>TRBV6-1|NA|NA|TRBJ2-3
TGTGCCACTTCGACTAGCACAGATACGCAGTATTTT
CATSTSTDTQYF
>TRBV30|NA|NA|TRBJ1-2
TGTGCCTGGAGCCCTTCCGGGGGTCGGAATGGCTACACCTTC
CAWSPSGGRNGYTF
>TRBV5-1|NA|TRBD1|TRBJ1-5
TGCGCCAGCAGCTTGGACAGGGGAAATCAGCCCCAGCATTTT
CASSLDRGNQPQHF
>TRBV6-9|NA|NA|TRBJ2-5
TGTGCCAGCAGGTACGATTTCCCGGGAGAGCGGAATAGCTTCAAGAGAACCCAGTACTTC
CASRYDFPGERNSFKRTQYF
>TRBV14|NA|NA|TRBJ2-7
TGTGCCAGCAGAGAGGGCGGATCCTACGAGCAGTACTTC
CASREGGSYEQYF
>TRBV19|NA|NA|TRBJ1-5
TGTGCCAGTAAAATTCGGGATCAGCCCCAGCATTTT
CASKIRDQPQHF
>TRBV11-3|NA|NA|TRBJ2-7
TGTGCCAGCAGCTTGGGCGGGATTACCTACGAGCAGTACTTC
CASSLGGITYEQYF
>TRBV6-4|once|TRBD1|TRBJ1-1
TGTGCCAGCAGCCCGACTTCGACAGGGGGCTACACTGAAGCTTTCTTT
CASSPTSTGGYTEAFF
>TRBV6-5|NA|NA|TRBJ1-5
TGTGCCAGCAGTCCACTTGTTAATCAGCCCCAGCATTTT
CASSPLVNQPQHF
>TRBV13|NA|TRBD2|TRBJ2-1
TGTGCCAGCAGCTTGCTAGCGGGTGGGCTGTCCTACAATGAGCAGTTCTTC
CASSLLAGGLSYNEQFF
>TRBV7-9|NA|NA|TRBJ1-1
TGTGCCAGCATAGTTCACAGCGGGCAGAGATCTGAAGCTTTCTTT
CASIVHSGQRSEAFF
>TRBV6-6|NA|TRBD1|TRBJ2-7
TGTGCCAGCCAACCGGGACAGGGAAAGTACGAGCAGTACTTC
CASQPGQGKYEQYF
>TRBV28|NA|NA|TRBJ2-1
TGTGCCAGCAGTTTATTCCGGACAGTCCCGTACAATGAGCAGTTCTTC
CASSLFRTVPYNEQFF
>TRBV6-1|NA|NA|TRBJ2-5
TGTGCCAGCAGTGAAGGCTGGCAGGGAGGGACCCAGTACTTC
CASSEGWQGGTQYF
>TRBV4-2|NA|TRBD1|TRBJ1-2
TGTGCCAGCAGCCAAGTTGGAGACAGGGGTTTAAACTATGGCTACACCTTC
CASSQVGDRGLNYGYTF
>TRBV29-1|NA|TRBD1|TRBJ1-1
TGCAGCGTGGACCGGGACAGGGATAACACTGAAGCTTTCTTT
CSVDRDRDNTEAFF
>TRBV7-2|NA|NA|TRBJ2-4
TGTGCCAGCAGCCCCAGCAGGGTCGGAACAAACATTCAGTACTTC
CASSPSRVGTNIQYF
>TRBV6-4|once|NA|TRBJ2-3
TGTGCCAGCAGCCAGGGTCCCGCAGATACGCAGTATTTT
CASSQGPADTQYF
>TRBV11-3|NA|TRBD1|TRBJ2-7
TGTGCCAGCAGCGTAAATCGGGACAGGGATAACGAGCAGTACTTC
CASSVNRDRDNEQYF
>TRBV14|NA|TRBD2|TRBJ2-7
TGTGCCAGCAGCCAAGATCGTGGGGCTAGCGGGAGTAGGAACGAGCAGTACTTC
CASSQDRGASGSRNEQYF
>TRBV5-3|NA|NA|TRBJ2-7
TGTGCCAGAAGCTTGGGCACTGATAATTCCTACGAGCAGTACTTC
CARSLGTDNSYEQYF
>TRBV15|once|NA|TRBJ1-5
TGTGCCACCCGCGGACAGTTAAGCAATCAGCCCCAGCATTTT
CATRGQLSNQPQHF
>TRBV15|NA|NA|TRBJ2-2
TGTGCCACCAGCAGAGATTTAGGGGTGGGTCCGAACACCGGGGAGCTGTTTTTT
CATSRDLGVGPNTGELFF
>TRBV9|NA|TRBD2|TRBJ2-1
TGTGCCAGCAGCGTAGGGACTAGCGGGTTCAATGAGCAGTTCTTC
CASSVGTSGFNEQFF
>TRBV4-1|NA|TRBD1|TRBJ2-2
TGCGCCAGCAGCCAACCGGGACAGGGGGGGACCGGGGAGCTGTTTTTT
CASSQPGQGGTGELFF
>TRBV5-1|NA|NA|TRBJ2-7
TGCGCCAGCAGCTTAGAGGGAGGAGGGGCTTACGAGCAGTACTTC
CASSLEGGGAYEQYF